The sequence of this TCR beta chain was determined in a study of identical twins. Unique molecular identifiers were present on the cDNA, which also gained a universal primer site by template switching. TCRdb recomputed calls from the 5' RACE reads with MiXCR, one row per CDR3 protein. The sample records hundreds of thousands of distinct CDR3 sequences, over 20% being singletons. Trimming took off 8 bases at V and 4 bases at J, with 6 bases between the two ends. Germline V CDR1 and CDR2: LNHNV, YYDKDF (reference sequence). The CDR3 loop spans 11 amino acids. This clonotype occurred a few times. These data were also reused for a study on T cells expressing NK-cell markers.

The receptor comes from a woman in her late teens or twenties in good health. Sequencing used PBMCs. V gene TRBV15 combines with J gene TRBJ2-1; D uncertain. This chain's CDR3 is CATRVYNEQFF. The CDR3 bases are TGTGCCACCCGTGTATACAATGAGCAGTTCTTC.